The rows below give T cell receptor beta chains drawn from one sample of a study of T-cell memory formation after mild COVID-19. TCRdb analysed the 5' RACE reads with MiXCR anew, one entry per CDR3 protein. The sample lists hundreds of thousands of distinct CDR3 sequences; 8% to 10% were seen once. The sample taken for sequencing was PBMCs or a T cell subset sorted from them (not recorded which). These receptors all come from a man between 18 and 35 years old who had mild COVID-19 (a few samples of this study predate the infection). Cell type and time point are not known. CDR3s include the opening cysteine and the closing phenylalanine or tryptophan. The order of the fields is clone size, J gene, D gene, V gene, CDR3 DNA, CDR3 protein. D genes are given only for firm matches. For some rows the clone size is stated as once, few or many, or as a class when expanded; others skip it.

>many|TRBJ2-5|TRBD1|TRBV12-3/TRBV12-4
TGTGCCAGCAGCTGGTCCGGGACAGGGGTAGAGACCCAGTACTTC
CASSWSGTGVETQYF
>many|TRBJ1-2|TRBD1|TRBV5-1
TGCGCCAGCAGCTCCCAGGGGGCACAGGTTTATGGCTACACCTTC
CASSSQGAQVYGYTF
>few|TRBJ2-1|NA|TRBV4-2
TGTGCCAGCAGCCAAGATTCCGGGGGAAATGAGCAGTTCTTC
CASSQDSGGNEQFF
>few|TRBJ1-4|NA|TRBV7-2
TGTGCCAGCAGCTTAGAGTCAGGGGAAAAACTGTTTTTT
CASSLESGEKLFF
>few|TRBJ1-1|NA|TRBV20-1
TGCAGTGCTAGACTGGGCGGGGTGAGGACTGAAGCTTTCTTT
CSARLGGVRTEAFF
>NA|TRBJ2-3|TRBD2|TRBV7-6
TGTGCCAGCAGCACCCTTTTGGCGGGGGACACAGATACGCAGTATTTT
CASSTLLAGDTDTQYF
>many|TRBJ1-2|NA|TRBV27
TGTGCCAGCAGTTCCACAGGGACCCATGGCTACACCTTC
CASSSTGTHGYTF
>few|TRBJ2-5|TRBD2|TRBV7-2
TGTGCCAGCAGCTTCATGAGCGGGGGGGCCGGGGAGACCCAGTACTTC
CASSFMSGGAGETQYF
>few|TRBJ2-1|NA|TRBV5-1
TGCGCCAGCAGCTTGTCGCCCGGAGTCCACAATGAGCAGTTCTTC
CASSLSPGVHNEQFF
>NA|TRBJ2-6|NA|TRBV11-1
TGTGCCAGCAGCTCTCTCCCATCTGGGGCCAACGTCCTGACTTTC
CASSSLPSGANVLTF
>once|TRBJ2-5|NA|TRBV12-3/TRBV12-4
TGTGCCAGCAGTTTTGAGTCAGAGACCCAGTACTTC
CASSFESETQYF
>NA|TRBJ1-2|NA|TRBV12-3/TRBV12-4
TGTGCCAGCAGTCAGGAGTGGGAACGGGGCTACACCTTC
CASSQEWERGYTF
>many|TRBJ1-1|NA|TRBV7-2
TGTGCCAGCAGCTCCCTCCGGTACACTGAAGCTTTCTTT
CASSSLRYTEAFF
>many|TRBJ2-5|TRBD2|TRBV12-3/TRBV12-4
TGTGCCAGCTCTGTTGGGCTAGCGGGAATCGCAGAGACCCAGTACTTC
CASSVGLAGIAETQYF
>few|TRBJ1-6|NA|TRBV7-3
TGTGCCAGCAGGTTGACAGGAGGCGATAATTCACCCCTCCACTTT
CASRLTGGDNSPLHF
>many|TRBJ2-1|NA|TRBV12-3/TRBV12-4
TGTGCCAGCAGTTGGGACCTTAGCCCTGAGCAGTTCTTC
CASSWDLSPEQFF
>NA|TRBJ2-2|TRBD1|TRBV29-1
TGCAGCGTTGGGGGGACAGGGGGCGACGGGGAGCTGTTTTTT
CSVGGTGGDGELFF
>many|TRBJ2-3|TRBD2|TRBV20-1
TGCAGTCCAAGGACTAGGACCACAGATACGCAGTATTTT
CSPRTRTTDTQYF
>NA|TRBJ2-7|NA|TRBV4-1
TGCGCCAGCAGCAGGGGGGCCGCGGACGTACGGAGGGTCCACGAGCAGTACTTC
CASSRGAADVRRVHEQYF
>NA|TRBJ1-5|TRBD1|TRBV5-1
TGCGCCAGCAGCAAAGGACAGGGCCCAAATCAGCCCCAGCATTTT
CASSKGQGPNQPQHF
>NA|TRBJ2-3|TRBD2|TRBV20-1
TGCAGCCGTGCGGGGGGCACAGATACGCAGTATTTT
CSRAGGTDTQYF
>NA|TRBJ2-1|TRBD2|TRBV12-5
TGTGCTAGTGGTTTCTTCCTAGCGGGTTACAATGAGCAGTTCTTC
CASGFFLAGYNEQFF
>few|TRBJ2-3|TRBD2|TRBV5-4
TGTGCCAGCAGCTTGTCAGTGGTGCTTGGGCGGGGGGGCCGGGTCACAGATACGCAGTATTTT
CASSLSVVLGRGGRVTDTQYF
>many|TRBJ2-1|TRBD1|TRBV7-3
TGTGCCAGCAGCTTAAACAGGGGCTCCTACAATGAGCAGTTCTTC
CASSLNRGSYNEQFF
>NA|TRBJ2-7|NA|TRBV10-3
TGTGCCATCAGTGAGGGGAGAGGCTCCTACGAGCAGTACTTC
CAISEGRGSYEQYF
>NA|TRBJ2-1|TRBD1|TRBV18
TGTGCCAGCTCACCACGGACAGGGGTTACGCACAATGAGCAGTTCTTC
CASSPRTGVTHNEQFF
>NA|TRBJ2-1|TRBD1|TRBV4-2
TGTGCCAGCAGCCAAGAGTTTTGGACAGGGGACAGTGAGCAGTTCTTC
CASSQEFWTGDSEQFF
>few|TRBJ1-1|NA|TRBV5-6
TGTGCCAGCAGCTTGGTTTCGGGGTTGGGAACTGAAGCTTTCTTT
CASSLVSGLGTEAFF
>NA|TRBJ2-1|TRBD1|TRBV11-3
TGTGCCAGCGGACAGGGGACCTACAATGAGCAGTTCTTC
CASGQGTYNEQFF
>NA|TRBJ1-1|TRBD1|TRBV3-1
TGTGCCAGCAGCCAAGGACAGGGGGCGTACACTGAAGCTTTCTTT
CASSQGQGAYTEAFF
>NA|TRBJ2-5|TRBD2|TRBV9
TGTGCCAGCACCCTAGGCGGGAGGATTCGGGAGACCCAGTACTTC
CASTLGGRIRETQYF
>NA|TRBJ2-7|NA|TRBV4-1
TGCGCCAGCAGCCATCGGGACTCGCTGTCCTACGAGCAGTACTTC
CASSHRDSLSYEQYF
>few|TRBJ1-3|NA|TRBV10-2
TGCGCCAGCAGTGTGACGGAGGGAAACACCATATATTTT
CASSVTEGNTIYF
>few|TRBJ2-3|TRBD2|TRBV10-3
TGTGCCTCAGGGAACGGGGGGGCCGTGGCAGATACGCAGTATTTT
CASGNGGAVADTQYF
>few|TRBJ2-1|NA|TRBV7-6
TGTGCCAGCAGCTTAGCTTTTCGGGGATCCTACAATGAGCAGTTCTTC
CASSLAFRGSYNEQFF
>NA|TRBJ2-6|NA|TRBV14
TGTGCCAGCAGCCAATCGGCCAACGTCCTGACTTTC
CASSQSANVLTF
>many|TRBJ2-1|TRBD2|TRBV5-1
TGCGCCAGCAGCTTGGACGCCCTAGCGGGTGCCTACAATGAGCAGTTCTTC
CASSLDALAGAYNEQFF
>few|TRBJ2-1|TRBD2|TRBV2
TGTGCCACCTATGGCCTAGCGGGGGGCAGTCGCAATGAGCAGTTCTTC
CATYGLAGGSRNEQFF
>NA|TRBJ1-5|NA|TRBV9
TGTGCCAGCAGCGTGGTTGGTCAGCCCCAGCATTTT
CASSVVGQPQHF
>NA|TRBJ2-7|TRBD1|TRBV6-6
TGTGCCAGCAGCGGGACAGAGTTTGACGAGCAGTACTTC
CASSGTEFDEQYF
>NA|TRBJ1-1|NA|TRBV19
TGTGCCAGTAGGAGGAATACGAACACTGAAGCTTTCTTT
CASRRNTNTEAFF
>NA|TRBJ2-6|NA|TRBV20-1
TGCAGTGCGAGTGAGGGGAACTGGGCCAACGTCCTGACTTTC
CSASEGNWANVLTF
>NA|TRBJ1-6|NA|TRBV9
TGTGCCAGCAGCGTAACCGGGACACTATATTCACCCCTCCACTTT
CASSVTGTLYSPLHF